The following is a T cell receptor beta chain sequence with its context. Its antigen is undetermined. This sample stems from a study of cytomegalovirus exposure and HLA in healthy donors. Study information: The study's early data release held 80 million to 95 million unique TCRs from HLA-typed donors.

In the PCR, 60 Vbeta and 13 Jbeta primers were used. Data came from immunoSEQ multiplex PCR; TCRdb stores just in-frame clones and leaves some out. The table shows 150,000 to 200,000 clones, with roughly 75% occurring only once. Study outcomes and limitations: The authors excluded some V segments, including TRBV6-2 and TRBV6-3, as indistinguishable. An analysis that was carried out later associated about 17,000 TCR beta sequences with HLA alleles at 0.05 false discovery rate.

The CDR3 length is 15 residues. CDR1 is MNHEY, CDR2 SVGAGI, per germline. V shed 2 bases, J shed 5 bases, and the junction held 7 bases outside the gene matches. This chain joins TRBV6-5 and TRBJ1-1; 8 nucleotides align to TRBD1. The material sequenced was PBMCs. The receptor's source is a woman aged 50 to 60 in good health and CMV-seropositive. CDR3: CASSYDGRGRTEAFF. The DNA of the CDR3 is TGTGCCAGCAGTTACGACGGCAGGGGGCGGACTGAAGCTTTCTTT.